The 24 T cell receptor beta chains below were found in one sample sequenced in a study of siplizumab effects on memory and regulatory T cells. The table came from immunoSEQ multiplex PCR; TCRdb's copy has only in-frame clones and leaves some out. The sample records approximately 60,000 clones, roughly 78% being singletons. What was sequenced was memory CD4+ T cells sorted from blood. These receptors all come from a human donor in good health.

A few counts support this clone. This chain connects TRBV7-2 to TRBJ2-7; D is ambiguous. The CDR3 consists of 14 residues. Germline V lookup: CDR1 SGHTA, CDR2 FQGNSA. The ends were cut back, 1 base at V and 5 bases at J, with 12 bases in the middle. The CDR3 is CASSLGGPSNEQYF. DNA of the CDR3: TGTGCCAGCAGCTTAGGCGGACCTTCTAACGAGCAGTACTTC.

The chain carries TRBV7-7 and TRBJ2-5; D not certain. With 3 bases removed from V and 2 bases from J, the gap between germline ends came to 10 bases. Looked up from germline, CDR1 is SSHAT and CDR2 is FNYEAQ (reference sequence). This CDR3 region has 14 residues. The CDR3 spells CASSFRTYQETQYF. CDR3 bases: TGTGCCAGCAGCTTCCGGACCTATCAAGAGACCCAGTACTTC.

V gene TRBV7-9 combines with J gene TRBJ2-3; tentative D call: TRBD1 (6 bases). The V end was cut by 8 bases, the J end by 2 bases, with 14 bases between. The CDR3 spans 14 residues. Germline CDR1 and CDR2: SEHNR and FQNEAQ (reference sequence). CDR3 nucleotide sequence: TGTGCCAGCGAGCGTCAGGGGACCACAGATACGCAGTATTTT. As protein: CASERQGTTDTQYF.

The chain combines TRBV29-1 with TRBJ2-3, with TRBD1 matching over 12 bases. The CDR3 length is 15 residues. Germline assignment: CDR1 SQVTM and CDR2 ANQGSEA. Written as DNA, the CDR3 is TGCACCCACTCTAGGGGACAGGGGGCGTTAGATACGCAGTATTTT. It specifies CTHSRGQGALDTQYF.

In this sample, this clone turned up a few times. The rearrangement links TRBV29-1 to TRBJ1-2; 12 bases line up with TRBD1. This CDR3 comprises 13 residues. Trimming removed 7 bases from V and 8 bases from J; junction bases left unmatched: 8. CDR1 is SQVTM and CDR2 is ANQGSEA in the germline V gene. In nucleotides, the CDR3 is TGCAGCGGTTTCGGGACAGGGGGCGGCGGCTACACCTTC. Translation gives CSGFGTGGGGYTF.

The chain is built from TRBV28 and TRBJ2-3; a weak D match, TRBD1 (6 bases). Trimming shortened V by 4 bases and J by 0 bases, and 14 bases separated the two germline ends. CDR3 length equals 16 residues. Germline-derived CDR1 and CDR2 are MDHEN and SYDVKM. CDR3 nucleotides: TGTGCCAGCAGTTCCCGGACAGTAACTAGCACAGATACGCAGTATTTT. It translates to CASSSRTVTSTDTQYF.

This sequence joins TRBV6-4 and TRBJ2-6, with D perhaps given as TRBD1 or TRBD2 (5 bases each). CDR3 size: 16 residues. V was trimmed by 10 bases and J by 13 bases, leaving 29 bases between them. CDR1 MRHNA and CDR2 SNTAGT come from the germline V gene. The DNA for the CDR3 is TGTGCCACCAGGGAGACAAGTCTATTCCCTGTTAATGTCCTGACTTTC. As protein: CATRETSLFPVNVLTF.

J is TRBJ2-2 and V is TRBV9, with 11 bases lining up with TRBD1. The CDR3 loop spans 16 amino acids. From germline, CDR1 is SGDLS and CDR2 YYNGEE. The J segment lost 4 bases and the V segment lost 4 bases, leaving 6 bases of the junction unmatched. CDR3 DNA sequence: TGTGCCAGCAGCCGCCGGGACAGGGGGGGCACCGGGGAGCTGTTTTTT. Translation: CASSRRDRGGTGELFF.

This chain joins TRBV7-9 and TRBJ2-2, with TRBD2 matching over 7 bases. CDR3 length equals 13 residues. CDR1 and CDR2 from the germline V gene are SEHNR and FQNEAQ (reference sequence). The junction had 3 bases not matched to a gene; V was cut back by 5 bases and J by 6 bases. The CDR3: CASSRGGSGELFF. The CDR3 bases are TGTGCCAGCAGCAGGGGAGGGTCCGGGGAGCTGTTTTTT.

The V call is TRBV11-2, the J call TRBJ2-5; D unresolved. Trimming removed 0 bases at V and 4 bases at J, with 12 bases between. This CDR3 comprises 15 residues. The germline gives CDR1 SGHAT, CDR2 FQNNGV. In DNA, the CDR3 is TGTGCCAGCAGCTTAGATCAGTCACCTGGAGAGACCCAGTACTTC. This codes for CASSLDQSPGETQYF.

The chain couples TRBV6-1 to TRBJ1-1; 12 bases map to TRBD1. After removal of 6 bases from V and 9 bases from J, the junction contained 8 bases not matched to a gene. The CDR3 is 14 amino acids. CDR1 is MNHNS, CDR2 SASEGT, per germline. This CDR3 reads CASSGGQGAMKAFF. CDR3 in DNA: TGTGCCAGCAGCGGGGGACAGGGGGCCATGAAAGCTTTCTTT.

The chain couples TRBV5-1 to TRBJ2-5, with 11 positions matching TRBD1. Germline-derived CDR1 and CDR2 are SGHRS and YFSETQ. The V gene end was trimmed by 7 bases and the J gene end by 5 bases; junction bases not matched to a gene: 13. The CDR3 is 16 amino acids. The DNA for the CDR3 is TGCGCCAGCTCGAGAGGGCCCGGGACAGGGGGGGAGACCCAGTACTTC. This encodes CASSRGPGTGGETQYF.

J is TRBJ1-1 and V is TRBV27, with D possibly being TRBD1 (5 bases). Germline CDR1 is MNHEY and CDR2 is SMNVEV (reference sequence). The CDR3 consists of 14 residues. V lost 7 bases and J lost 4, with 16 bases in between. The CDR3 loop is CASMGRAGGTEAFF. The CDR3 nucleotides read TGTGCCAGCATGGGCAGGGCGGGGGGCACTGAAGCTTTCTTT.

The CDR3 DNA reads TGTGCCAGCAGTCTCCTTACGGGGGGCCCATTGGATACGCAGTATTTT. It codes for CASSLLTGGPLDTQYF. The chain combines TRBV7-9 with TRBJ2-3; D is possibly TRBD2 (7 bases). This CDR3 comprises 16 residues. V lost 6 bases to trimming and J lost 6 bases, with 22 bases between them. From germline, CDR1 is SEHNR and CDR2 FQNEAQ (reference sequence).

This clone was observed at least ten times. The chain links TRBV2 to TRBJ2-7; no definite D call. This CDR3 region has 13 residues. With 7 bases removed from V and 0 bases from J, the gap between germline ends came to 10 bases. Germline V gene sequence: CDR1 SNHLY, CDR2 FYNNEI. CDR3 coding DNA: TGTGCCAGCAATTGGATGAGCTCCTACGAGCAGTACTTC. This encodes CASNWMSSYEQYF. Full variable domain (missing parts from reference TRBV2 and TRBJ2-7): EPEVTQTPSHQVTQMGQEVILRCVPISNHLYFYWYRQILGQKVEFLVSFYNNEISEKSEIFDDQFSVERPDGSNFTLKIRSTKLEDSAMYFCASNWMSSYEQYFGPGTRLTVT.

This CDR3 reads CAHGRGVRYGYTF. The CDR3 region has the DNA TGTGCCCACGGAAGGGGGGTTCGCTATGGCTACACCTTC. V usage is TRBV30 and J usage is TRBJ1-2; possibly TRBD1 for D (6 bases). This CDR3 spans 13 amino acids. Per the germline V gene, CDR1 is GTSNPN and CDR2 is SVGIG (reference sequence). V gave up 8 bases and J gave up 4 bases, with 17 bases separating them.

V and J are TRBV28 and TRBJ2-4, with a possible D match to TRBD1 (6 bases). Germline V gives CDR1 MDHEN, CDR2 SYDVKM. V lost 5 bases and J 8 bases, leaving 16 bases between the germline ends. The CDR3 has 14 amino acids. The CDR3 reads CASSPQQGSYIQYF. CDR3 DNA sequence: TGTGCCAGCAGTCCCCAACAGGGTTCCTACATTCAGTACTTC. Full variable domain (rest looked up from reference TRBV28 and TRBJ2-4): DVKVTQSSRYLVKRTGEKVFLECVQDMDHENMFWYRQDPGLGLRLIYFSYDVKMKEKGDIPEGYSVSREKKERFSLILESASTNQTSMYLCASSPQQGSYIQYFGAGTRLSVL.

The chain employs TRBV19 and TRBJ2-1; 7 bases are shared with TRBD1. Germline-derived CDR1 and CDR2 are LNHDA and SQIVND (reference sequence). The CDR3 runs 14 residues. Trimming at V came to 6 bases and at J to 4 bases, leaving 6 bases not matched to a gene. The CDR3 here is CASRGTDKYNEQFF. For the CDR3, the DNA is TGTGCCAGTAGAGGGACAGACAAATACAATGAGCAGTTCTTC. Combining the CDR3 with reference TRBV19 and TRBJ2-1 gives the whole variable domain DGGITQSPKYLFRKEGQNVTLSCEQNLNHDAMYWYRQDPGQGLRLIYYSQIVNDFQKGDIAEGYSVSREKKESFPLTVTSAQKNPTAFYLCASRGTDKYNEQFFGPGTRLTVL.

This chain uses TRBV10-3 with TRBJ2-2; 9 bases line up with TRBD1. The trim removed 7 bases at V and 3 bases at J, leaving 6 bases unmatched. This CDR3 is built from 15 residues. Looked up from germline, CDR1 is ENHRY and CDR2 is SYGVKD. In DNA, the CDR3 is TGTGCCATCAAATCGACAGGGGGAGACACCGGGGAGCTGTTTTTT. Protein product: CAIKSTGGDTGELFF.

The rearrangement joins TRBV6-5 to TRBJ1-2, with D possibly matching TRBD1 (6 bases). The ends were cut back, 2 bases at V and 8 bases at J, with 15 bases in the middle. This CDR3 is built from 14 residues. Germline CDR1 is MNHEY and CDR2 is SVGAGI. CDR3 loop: CASSYRGQREGYTF. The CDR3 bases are TGTGCCAGCAGTTACAGGGGACAACGAGAAGGCTACACCTTC.

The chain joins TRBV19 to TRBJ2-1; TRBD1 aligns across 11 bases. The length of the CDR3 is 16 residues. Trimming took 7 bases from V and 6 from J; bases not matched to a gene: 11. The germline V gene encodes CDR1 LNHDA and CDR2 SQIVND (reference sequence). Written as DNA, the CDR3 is TGTGCCAGTACCTCCCCCTCCGGGACAGGGGGCAATGAGCAGTTCTTC. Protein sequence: CASTSPSGTGGNEQFF.

The CDR3 loop reads CASSIDSNQPQHF. CDR3 coding DNA: TGCGCCAGCAGCATCGATAGCAATCAGCCCCAGCATTTT. V usage is TRBV5-1 and J usage is TRBJ1-5; D unresolved. Germline loops: CDR1 SGHRS, CDR2 YFSETQ. Trimming pared 4 bases from V and 0 bases from J, leaving 5 bases between. There are 13 residues in the CDR3.

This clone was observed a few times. The CDR3 DNA sequence: TGTGCCAGCAGCGTAGGGTTCGGGGGAGTCGGGGAGCTGTTTTTT. Its translation is CASSVGFGGVGELFF. The chain couples TRBV9 to TRBJ2-2, with D perhaps matching TRBD2 (6 bases). Germline values: CDR1 SGDLS, CDR2 YYNGEE. CDR3 length equals 15 residues. Trimming removed 0 bases from V and 7 bases from J, with 13 bases in between.

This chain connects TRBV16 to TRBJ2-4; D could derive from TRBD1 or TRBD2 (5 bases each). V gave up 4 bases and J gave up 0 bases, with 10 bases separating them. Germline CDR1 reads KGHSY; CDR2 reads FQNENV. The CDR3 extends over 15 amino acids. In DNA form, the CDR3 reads TGTGCCAGCAGCCTCGGGGCACTAGCCAAAAACATTCAGTACTTC. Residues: CASSLGALAKNIQYF.